This is a list of T cell receptor beta chains from one sample in a study of blood T cells in healthy people across ages. MiXCR was run by TCRdb on the 5' RACE reads, yielding one entry per CDR3 protein. This table has around 1,000,000 distinct CDR3 sequences, more than 30% appearing once. Sequences were obtained from blood. These receptors were collected from a man younger than 35 in good health. Both conserved end residues are part of each CDR3. The order of the fields is D gene, J gene, V gene, CDR3 length, clone size, CDR3 DNA, CDR3 protein. The D gene is left open where the match is weak. The listing skips clone size in some rows; elsewhere it reads once, few, many or a size class.

D: TRBD1
J: TRBJ1-2
V: TRBV6-4
length: 16
size: .
DNA: TGTGCCAGCTTGGTAGACAGGGGGCGATTTGACTATGGCCACACCTTC
CDR3: CASLVDRGRFDYGHTF

D: .
J: TRBJ1-1
V: TRBV25-1
length: 13
size: many
DNA: TGTGCCAGCAGTGTCAGGGGAGTCACTGAAGCTTTCTTT
CDR3: CASSVRGVTEAFF

D: .
J: TRBJ1-1
V: TRBV9
length: 14
size: .
DNA: TGTGCCAGCAGTCGGGGGGACCCAATATCTGAAGCTTTCTTT
CDR3: CASSRGDPISEAFF

D: .
J: TRBJ1-6
V: TRBV5-1
length: 15
size: few
DNA: TGCGCCAGCAGCTTGGGGCAGTCGGCTAATTCACCCCTCCACTTT
CDR3: CASSLGQSANSPLHF

D: .
J: TRBJ2-3
V: TRBV4-2
length: 14
size: few
DNA: TGTGCCAGCAGCCCCAAAATAGCCACAGATACGCAGTATTTT
CDR3: CASSPKIATDTQYF

D: .
J: TRBJ2-7
V: TRBV5-1
length: 15
size: .
DNA: TGCGCCAGCAGCTCCGACAGGACCTCCAGCTACGAGCAGTACTTC
CDR3: CASSSDRTSSYEQYF

D: TRBD1
J: TRBJ1-5
V: TRBV7-9
length: 16
size: .
DNA: TGTGCCAGCAGCTTAGGGGGGACAGCCTTCGAACGTCCCCAGCATTTT
CDR3: CASSLGGTAFERPQHF

D: .
J: TRBJ2-3
V: TRBV21-1
length: 15
size: few
DNA: TGTGCCAGCAGCAACAGGGACCACATCCCAGATACGCAGTATTTT
CDR3: CASSNRDHIPDTQYF

D: .
J: TRBJ1-2
V: TRBV15
length: 14
size: .
DNA: TGTGCCACTTCCGCCGGGAGGGCGGACTATGGCTACACCTTC
CDR3: CATSAGRADYGYTF

D: .
J: TRBJ2-6
V: TRBV27
length: 17
size: few
DNA: TGTGCCAGCAGTTGGGGCTCGGAACTCTCTGGGGCCAACGTCCTGACTTTC
CDR3: CASSWGSELSGANVLTF